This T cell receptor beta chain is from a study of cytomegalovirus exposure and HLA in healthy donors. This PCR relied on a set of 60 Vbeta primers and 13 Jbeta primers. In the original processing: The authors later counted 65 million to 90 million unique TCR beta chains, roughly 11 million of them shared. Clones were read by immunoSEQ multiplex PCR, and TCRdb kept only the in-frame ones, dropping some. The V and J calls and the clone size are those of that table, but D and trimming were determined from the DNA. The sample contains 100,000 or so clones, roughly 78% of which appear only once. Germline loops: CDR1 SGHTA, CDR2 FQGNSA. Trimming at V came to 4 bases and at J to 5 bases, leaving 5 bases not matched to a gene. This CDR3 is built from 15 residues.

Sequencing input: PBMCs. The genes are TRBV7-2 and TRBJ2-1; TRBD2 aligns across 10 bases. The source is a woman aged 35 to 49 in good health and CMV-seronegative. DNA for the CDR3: TGTGCCAGCAGCTACCCGACTAGCGGGCACAATGAGCAGTTCTTC. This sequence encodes CASSYPTSGHNEQFF.